Only a few counts were recorded for the clone carrying this TCR beta chain. The antigen remains unidentified. This sample is part of a study of blood T cells in healthy people across ages. Study results and caveats: Unsorted PBMCs prevented conclusive naive versus antigen-experienced comparison.

This CDR3 region has 15 residues. Deletions cut 6 bases from V and 2 bases from J, with 11 bases between. Looked up from germline, CDR1 is MNHEY and CDR2 is SMNVEV (reference sequence). A J-beta primer mix and a sample-barcoded 5' primer were used in a second PCR of roughly 6 to 12 cycles. Each TCR beta cDNA got a 12-nucleotide random molecular identifier. TCRdb ran MiXCR on the 5' RACE reads and lists one entry per CDR3 protein. The sample lists about 570,000 distinct CDR3 sequences, 25% to 30% occurring once. Peripheral blood, approximately 10 milliliters per donor, was collected. The source of this sequence is a woman between 65 and 79 years old in good health. The sequencing sample was made of blood. The rearrangement links TRBV27 to TRBJ2-6; D is uncertain. In nucleotides, the CDR3 is TGTGCCAGCAGAGCTGTTAGGGCTGGGGCCAACGTCCTGACTTTC. This encodes CASRAVRAGANVLTF.